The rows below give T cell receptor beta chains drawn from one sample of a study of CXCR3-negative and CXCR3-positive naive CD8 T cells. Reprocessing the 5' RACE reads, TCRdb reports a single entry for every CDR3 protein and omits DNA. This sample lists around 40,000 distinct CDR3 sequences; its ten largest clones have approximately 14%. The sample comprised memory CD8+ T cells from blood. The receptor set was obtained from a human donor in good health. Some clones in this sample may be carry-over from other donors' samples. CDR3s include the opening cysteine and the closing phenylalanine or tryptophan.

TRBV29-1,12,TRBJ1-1,CSVEGLNTEAFF
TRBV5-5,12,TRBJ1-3,CASSTTGNTIYF
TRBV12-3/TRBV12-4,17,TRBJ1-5,CASSLIDERGLHQPQHF
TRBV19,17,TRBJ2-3,CASSISIAGGLTDTQYF
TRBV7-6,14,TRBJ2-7,CASSPGLSSYEQYF
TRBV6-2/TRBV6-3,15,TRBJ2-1,CASSDPAGVNNEQFF
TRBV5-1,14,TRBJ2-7,CASSLGLETYEQYF
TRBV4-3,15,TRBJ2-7,CASSQVAGGAYEQYF
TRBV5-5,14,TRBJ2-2,CASSLAGQTGELFF
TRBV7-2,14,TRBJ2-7,CASSLLGSRAEQYF
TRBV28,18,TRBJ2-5,CASSLTSGRTGLQETQYF
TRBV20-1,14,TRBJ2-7,CSARGLLLSYEQYF
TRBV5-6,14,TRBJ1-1,CASSPVDRPPEAFF
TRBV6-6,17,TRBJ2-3,CAISALDTAPRADTQYF
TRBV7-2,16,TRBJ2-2,CASSLNQGEVAGELFF
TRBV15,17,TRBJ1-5,CATSRESLGQGPQPQHF